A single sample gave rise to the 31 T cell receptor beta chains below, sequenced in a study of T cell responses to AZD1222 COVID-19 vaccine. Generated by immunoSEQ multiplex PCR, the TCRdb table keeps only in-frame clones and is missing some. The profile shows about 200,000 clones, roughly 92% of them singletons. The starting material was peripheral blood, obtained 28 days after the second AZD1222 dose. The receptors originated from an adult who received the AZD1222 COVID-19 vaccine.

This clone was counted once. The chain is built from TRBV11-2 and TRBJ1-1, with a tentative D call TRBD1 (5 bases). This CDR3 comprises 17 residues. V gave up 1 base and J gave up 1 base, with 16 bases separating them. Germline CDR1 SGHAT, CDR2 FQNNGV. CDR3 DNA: TGTGCCAGCAGCTTAGGATGGGGCCAGGGAGGGAACACTGAAGCTTTCTTT. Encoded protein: CASSLGWGQGGNTEAFF.

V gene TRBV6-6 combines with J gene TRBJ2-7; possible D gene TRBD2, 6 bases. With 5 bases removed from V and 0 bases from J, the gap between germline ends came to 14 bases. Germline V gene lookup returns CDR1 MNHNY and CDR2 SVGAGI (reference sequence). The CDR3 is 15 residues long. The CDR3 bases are TGTGCCAGCAGTAAGCCGGGACTGAGCTCCTACGAGCAGTACTTC. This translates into CASSKPGLSSYEQYF.

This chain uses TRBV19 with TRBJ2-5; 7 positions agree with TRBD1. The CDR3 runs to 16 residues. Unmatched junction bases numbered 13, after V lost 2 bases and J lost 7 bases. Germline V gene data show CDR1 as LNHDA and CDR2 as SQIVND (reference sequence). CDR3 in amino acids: CASSISPGQTQGTQYF. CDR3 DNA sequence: TGTGCCAGTAGTATATCACCGGGACAGACACAGGGGACCCAGTACTTC.

The CDR3 nucleotides are TGTGCCAGCAGTTGGGCCCGCATCGAGACCCAGTACTTC. Translation gives CASSWARIETQYF. This sequence joins TRBV6-2 or TRBV6-3 and TRBJ2-5; D is ambiguous. With 4 bases removed from V and 5 bases from J, the gap between germline ends came to 11 bases. The CDR3 extends over 13 amino acids. In germline, CDR1 is MNHEY, CDR2 SVGEGT.

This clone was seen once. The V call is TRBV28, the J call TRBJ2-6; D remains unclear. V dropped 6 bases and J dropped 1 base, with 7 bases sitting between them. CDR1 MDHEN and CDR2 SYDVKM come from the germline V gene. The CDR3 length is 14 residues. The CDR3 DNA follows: TGTGCCAGCAGCGCCTGGTCTGGGGCCAACGTCCTGACTTTC. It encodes CASSAWSGANVLTF.

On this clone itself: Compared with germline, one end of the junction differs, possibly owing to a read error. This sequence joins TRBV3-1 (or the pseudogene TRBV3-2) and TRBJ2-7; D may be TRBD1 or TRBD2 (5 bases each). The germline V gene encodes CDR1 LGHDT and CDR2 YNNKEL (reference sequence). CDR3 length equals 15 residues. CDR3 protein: CASTQRGARFYEQYF. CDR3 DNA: TGTGCCAGCACCCAAAGAGGGGCTAGGTTCTACGAGCAGTACTTC.

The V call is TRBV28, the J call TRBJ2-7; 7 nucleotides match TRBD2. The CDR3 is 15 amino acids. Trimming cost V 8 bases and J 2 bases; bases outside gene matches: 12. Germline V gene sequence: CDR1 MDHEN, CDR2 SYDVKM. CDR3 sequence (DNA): TGTGCCAGCTACGAGAGCGGGATGTCCCCCTACGAGCAGTACTTC. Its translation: CASYESGMSPYEQYF.

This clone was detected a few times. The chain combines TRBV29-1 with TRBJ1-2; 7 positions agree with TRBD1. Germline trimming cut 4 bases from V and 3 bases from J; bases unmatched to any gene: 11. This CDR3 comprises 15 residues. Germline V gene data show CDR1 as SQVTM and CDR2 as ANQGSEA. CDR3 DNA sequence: TGCAGCGTTGGGGGTCGACAGGGCAGGGACTATGGCTACACCTTC. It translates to CSVGGRQGRDYGYTF.

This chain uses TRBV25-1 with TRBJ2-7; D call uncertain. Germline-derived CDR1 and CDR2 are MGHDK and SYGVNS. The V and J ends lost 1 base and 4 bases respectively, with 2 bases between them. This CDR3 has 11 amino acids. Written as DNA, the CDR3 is TGTGCCAGCAGTGAATTTTACGAGCAGTACTTC. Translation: CASSEFYEQYF.

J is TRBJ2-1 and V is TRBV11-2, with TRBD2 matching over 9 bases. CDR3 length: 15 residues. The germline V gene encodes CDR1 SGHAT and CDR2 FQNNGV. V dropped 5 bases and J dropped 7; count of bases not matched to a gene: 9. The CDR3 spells CASSPPGTSKNEQFF. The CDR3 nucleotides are TGTGCCAGCAGCCCACCCGGGACTAGCAAGAATGAGCAGTTCTTC.

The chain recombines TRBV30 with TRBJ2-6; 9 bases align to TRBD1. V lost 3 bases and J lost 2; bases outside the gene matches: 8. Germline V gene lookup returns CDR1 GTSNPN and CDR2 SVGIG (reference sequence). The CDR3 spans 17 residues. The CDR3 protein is CAWRYRQGVPGANVLTF. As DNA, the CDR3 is TGTGCCTGGAGGTATCGACAGGGGGTCCCTGGGGCCAACGTCCTGACTTTC.

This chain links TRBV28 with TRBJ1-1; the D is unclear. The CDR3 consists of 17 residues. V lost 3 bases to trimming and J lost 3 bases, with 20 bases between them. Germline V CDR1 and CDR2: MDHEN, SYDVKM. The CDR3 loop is CASSFILTGRVDTEAFF. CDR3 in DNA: TGTGCCAGCAGTTTCATACTTACTGGTCGAGTGGACACTGAAGCTTTCTTT.

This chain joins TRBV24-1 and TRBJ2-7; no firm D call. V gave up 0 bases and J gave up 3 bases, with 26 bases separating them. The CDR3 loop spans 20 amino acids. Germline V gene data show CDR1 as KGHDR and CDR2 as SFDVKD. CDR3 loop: CATSDLLQTFLTDPFYEQYF. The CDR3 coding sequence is TGTGCCACCAGTGATTTGCTTCAGACTTTCTTGACCGATCCCTTCTACGAGCAGTACTTC.

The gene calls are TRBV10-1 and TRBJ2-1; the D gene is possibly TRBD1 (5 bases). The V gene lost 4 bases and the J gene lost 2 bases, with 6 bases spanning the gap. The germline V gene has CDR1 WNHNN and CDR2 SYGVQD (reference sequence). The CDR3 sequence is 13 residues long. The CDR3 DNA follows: TGCGCCAGCAGTGCAGGGACCTACAATGAGCAGTTCTTC. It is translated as CASSAGTYNEQFF.

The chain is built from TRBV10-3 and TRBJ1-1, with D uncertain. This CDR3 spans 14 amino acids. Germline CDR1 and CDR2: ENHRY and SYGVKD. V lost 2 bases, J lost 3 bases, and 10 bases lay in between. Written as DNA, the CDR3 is TGTGCCATCAGTGAGCCCACTGGGCACACTGAAGCTTTCTTT. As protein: CAISEPTGHTEAFF.

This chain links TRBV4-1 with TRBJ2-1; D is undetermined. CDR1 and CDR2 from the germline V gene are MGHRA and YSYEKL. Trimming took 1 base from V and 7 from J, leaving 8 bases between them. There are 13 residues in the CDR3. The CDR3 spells CASSQAGKNEQFF. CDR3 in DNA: TGCGCCAGCAGCCAAGCCGGAAAGAATGAGCAGTTCTTC.

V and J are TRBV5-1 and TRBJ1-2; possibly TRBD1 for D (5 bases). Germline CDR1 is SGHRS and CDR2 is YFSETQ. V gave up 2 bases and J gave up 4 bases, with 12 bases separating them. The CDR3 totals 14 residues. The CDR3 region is CASSFLGRIYGYTF. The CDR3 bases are TGCGCCAGCAGCTTTCTGGGGCGTATCTATGGCTACACCTTC.

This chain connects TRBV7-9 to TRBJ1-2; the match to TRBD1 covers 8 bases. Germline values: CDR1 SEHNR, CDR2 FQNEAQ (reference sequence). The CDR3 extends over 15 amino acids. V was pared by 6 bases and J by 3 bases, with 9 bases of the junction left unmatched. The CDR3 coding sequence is TGTGCCAGCAGTTCGTTCCGACAGGGGCACTATGGCTACACCTTC. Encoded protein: CASSSFRQGHYGYTF.

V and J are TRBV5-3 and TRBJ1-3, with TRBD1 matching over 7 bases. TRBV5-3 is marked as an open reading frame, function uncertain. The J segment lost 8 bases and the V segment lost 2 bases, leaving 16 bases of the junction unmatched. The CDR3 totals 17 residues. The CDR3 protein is CARSFVPTGEMGDTIYF. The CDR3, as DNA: TGTGCCAGAAGCTTTGTTCCCACAGGGGAAATGGGAGACACCATATATTTT.

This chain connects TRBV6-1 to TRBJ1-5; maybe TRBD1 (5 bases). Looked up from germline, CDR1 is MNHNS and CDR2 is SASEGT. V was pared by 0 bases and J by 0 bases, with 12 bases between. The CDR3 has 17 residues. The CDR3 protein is CASSEAWTLYSNQPQHF. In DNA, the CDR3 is TGTGCCAGCAGTGAAGCCTGGACACTTTATAGCAATCAGCCCCAGCATTTT.

This chain's CDR3 is CASSETGQPTNEQFF. The DNA for the CDR3 is TGTGCCAGCAGTGAAACAGGGCAGCCCACCAATGAGCAGTTCTTC. The genes are TRBV28 and TRBJ2-1; D is perhaps TRBD1 (6 bases). This CDR3 has 15 amino acids. The V and J ends lost 5 bases and 6 bases respectively, with 17 bases between them. CDR1 and CDR2 (germline): MDHEN, SYDVKM.

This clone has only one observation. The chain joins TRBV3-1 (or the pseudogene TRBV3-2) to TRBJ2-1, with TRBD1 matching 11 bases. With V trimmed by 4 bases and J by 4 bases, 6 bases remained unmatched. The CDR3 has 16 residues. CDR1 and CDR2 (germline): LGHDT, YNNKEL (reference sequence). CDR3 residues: CASSRDRDRGYNEQFF. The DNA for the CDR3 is TGTGCCAGCAGCCGGGACCGGGACAGGGGGTACAATGAGCAGTTCTTC.

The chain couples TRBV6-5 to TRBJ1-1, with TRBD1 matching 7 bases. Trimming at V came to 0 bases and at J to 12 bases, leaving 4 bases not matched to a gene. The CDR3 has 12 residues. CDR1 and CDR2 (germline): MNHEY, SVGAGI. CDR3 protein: CASSYSTGRTFF. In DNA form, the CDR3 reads TGTGCCAGCAGTTACTCGACAGGGCGGACTTTCTTT.

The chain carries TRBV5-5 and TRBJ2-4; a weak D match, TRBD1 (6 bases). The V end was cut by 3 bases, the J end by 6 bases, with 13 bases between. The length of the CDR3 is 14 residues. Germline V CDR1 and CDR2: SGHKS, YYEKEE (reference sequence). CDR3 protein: CASSSGGERNIQYF. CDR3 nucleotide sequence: TGTGCCAGCAGCTCTGGGGGCGAAAGAAACATTCAGTACTTC. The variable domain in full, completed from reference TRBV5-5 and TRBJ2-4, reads DAGVTQSPTHLIKTRGQQVTLRCSPISGHKSVSWYQQVLGQGPQFIFQYYEKEERGRGNFPDRFSARQFPNYSSELNVNALLLGDSALYLCASSSGGERNIQYFGAGTRLSVL.

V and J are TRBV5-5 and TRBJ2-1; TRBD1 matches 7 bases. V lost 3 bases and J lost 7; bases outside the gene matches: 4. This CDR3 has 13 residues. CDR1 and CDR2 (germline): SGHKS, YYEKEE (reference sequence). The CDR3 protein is CASSSTGTNEQFF. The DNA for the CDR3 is TGTGCCAGCAGCTCGACAGGGACGAATGAGCAGTTCTTC.

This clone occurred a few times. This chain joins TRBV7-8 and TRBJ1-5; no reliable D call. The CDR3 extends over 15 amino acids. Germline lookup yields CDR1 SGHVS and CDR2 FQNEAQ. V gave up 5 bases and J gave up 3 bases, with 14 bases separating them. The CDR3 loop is CASSAPREVNQPQHF. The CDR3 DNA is TGTGCCAGCAGCGCGCCAAGGGAGGTCAATCAGCCCCAGCATTTT.

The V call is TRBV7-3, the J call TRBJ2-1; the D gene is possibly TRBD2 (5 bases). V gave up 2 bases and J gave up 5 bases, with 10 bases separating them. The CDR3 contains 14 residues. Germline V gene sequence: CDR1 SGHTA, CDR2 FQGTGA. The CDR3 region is CASSLQRHNNEQFF. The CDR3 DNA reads TGTGCCAGCAGCTTACAGCGGCACAACAATGAGCAGTTCTTC.

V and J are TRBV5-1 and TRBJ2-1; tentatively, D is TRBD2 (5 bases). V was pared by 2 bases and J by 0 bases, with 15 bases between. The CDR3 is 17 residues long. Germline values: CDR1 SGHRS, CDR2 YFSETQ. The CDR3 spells CASSLPAETSSYNEQFF. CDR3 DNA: TGCGCCAGCAGCTTACCAGCGGAGACAAGCTCCTACAATGAGCAGTTCTTC. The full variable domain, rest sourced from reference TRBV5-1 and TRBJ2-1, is KAGVTQTPRYLIKTRGQQVTLSCSPISGHRSVSWYQQTPGQGLQFLFEYFSETQRNKGNFPGRFSGRQFSNSRSEMNVSTLELGDSALYLCASSLPAETSSYNEQFFGPGTRLTVL.

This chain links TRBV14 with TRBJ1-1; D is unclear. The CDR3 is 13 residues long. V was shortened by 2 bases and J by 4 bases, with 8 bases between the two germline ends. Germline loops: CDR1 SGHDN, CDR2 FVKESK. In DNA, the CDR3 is TGTGCCAGCAGCCAACGCCCTGTCACTGAAGCTTTCTTT. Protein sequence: CASSQRPVTEAFF.

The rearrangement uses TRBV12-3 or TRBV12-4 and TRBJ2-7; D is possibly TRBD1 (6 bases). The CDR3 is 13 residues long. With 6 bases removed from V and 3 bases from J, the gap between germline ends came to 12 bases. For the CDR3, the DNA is TGTGCCAGCAGACCCAGGACAGACTACGAGCAGTACTTC. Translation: CASRPRTDYEQYF.

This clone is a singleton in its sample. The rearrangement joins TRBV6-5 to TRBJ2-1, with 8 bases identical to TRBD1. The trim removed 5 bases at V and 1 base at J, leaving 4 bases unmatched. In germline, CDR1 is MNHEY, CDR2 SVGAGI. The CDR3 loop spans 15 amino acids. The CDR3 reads CASSPRGPSYNEQFF. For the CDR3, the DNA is TGTGCCAGCAGTCCCAGGGGGCCGTCCTACAATGAGCAGTTCTTC.